In its sample, the clone carrying this T cell receptor beta chain was seen a few times. The data stem from a study of blood T cell repertoires in COVID-19. Study background: T cells, B-cell-depleted T cells, or PBMCs provided the cDNA or gDNA that served as material.

In the study's own analysis: Reference gene primer amplification gave estimated nucleated cell counts. The repertoire was sequenced with immunoSEQ multiplex PCR; TCRdb's copy has only in-frame clones and lacks some. The DNA gave D and trimming, while V, J and clone size come from that table. The data contain over 25,000 clones, around 80% of them singletons. The CDR3 totals 11 residues. The germline V gene has CDR1 MNHEY and CDR2 SVGAGI. With 10 bases removed from V and 4 bases from J, the gap between germline ends came to 10 bases. The chain links TRBV6-5 to TRBJ1-1, with D tentatively TRBD1 (6 bases). Input material: peripheral blood. This TCR was sampled from a woman at least 80 years old with acute or convalescent COVID-19. This CDR3 reads CATRGGTEAFF. The CDR3 DNA reads as TGTGCCACTAGAGGGGGCACTGAAGCTTTCTTT.